The text below deals with one T cell receptor (beta chain). For TCRbeta, the library was prepared with unique molecular identifiers. TCRdb re-derived calls from the PCR reads in MiXCR, one entry per CDR3 protein. The sample carries fewer than 400,000 distinct CDR3 sequences, approximately 20% recorded once. This sample stems from a study of T-cell reconstitution after alpha-beta-depleted transplantation in children. Sequencing was performed on PBMCs, mostly from graft donor cells, taken 180 days after TCRalphabeta/CD19-depleted stem cell transplant. The source of this sequence is a male patient younger than 18 who had a stem cell transplant for acute lymphoblastic leukemia, so the T cells may come from the graft donor.

CDR3 protein: CSARDRWRGNYGYTF. Here the CDR3 DNA reads TGCAGTGCTAGGGACAGGTGGAGAGGGAACTATGGCTACACCTTC. This chain joins TRBV20-1 and TRBJ1-2; 7 bases are shared with TRBD1. Germline V gene data show CDR1 as DFQATT and CDR2 as SNEGSKA (reference sequence). The CDR3 consists of 15 residues. Trimming removed 3 bases from V and 2 bases from J; junction bases left unmatched: 9.